This T cell receptor beta chain was recorded in a study of technical replicates of blood from a few donors. The table came from immunoSEQ multiplex PCR; TCRdb's copy has only in-frame clones and leaves some out. The data hold roughly 62,000 clones, with roughly 91% observed a single time. CDR1 is SGDLS and CDR2 is YYNGEE in the germline V gene. V trimming: 0 bases; J trimming: 2 bases; junction bases outside the gene matches: 4. The CDR3 totals 15 residues. The source of this sequence is a human donor in good health. Some clones in this sample may be carry-over from other donors' samples. J is TRBJ2-7 and V is TRBV9, with 8 bases matching TRBD2. Sequencing was done on a sample of PBMCs. CDR3 amino acids: CASSVASGSPYEQYF. CDR3 sequence (DNA): TGTGCCAGCAGCGTAGCTAGCGGGTCCCCCTACGAGCAGTACTTC.